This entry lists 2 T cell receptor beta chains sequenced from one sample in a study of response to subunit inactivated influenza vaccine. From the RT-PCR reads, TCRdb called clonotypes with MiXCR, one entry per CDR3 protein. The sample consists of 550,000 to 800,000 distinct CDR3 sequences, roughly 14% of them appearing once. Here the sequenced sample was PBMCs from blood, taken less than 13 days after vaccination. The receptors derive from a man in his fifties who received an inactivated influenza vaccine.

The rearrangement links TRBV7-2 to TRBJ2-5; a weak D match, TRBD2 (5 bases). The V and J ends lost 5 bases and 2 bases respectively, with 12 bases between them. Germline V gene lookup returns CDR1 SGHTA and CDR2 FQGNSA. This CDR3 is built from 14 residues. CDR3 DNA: TGTGCCAGCAGCGTCGTGGGAGAACAAGAGACCCAGTACTTC. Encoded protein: CASSVVGEQETQYF.

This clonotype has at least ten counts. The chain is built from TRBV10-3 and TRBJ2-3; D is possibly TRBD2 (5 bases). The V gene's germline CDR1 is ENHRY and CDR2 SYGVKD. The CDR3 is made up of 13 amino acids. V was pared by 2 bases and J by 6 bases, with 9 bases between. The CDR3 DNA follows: TGTGCCATCAGTGAGCGGGGAGAGGATACGCAGTATTTT. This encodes CAISERGEDTQYF.